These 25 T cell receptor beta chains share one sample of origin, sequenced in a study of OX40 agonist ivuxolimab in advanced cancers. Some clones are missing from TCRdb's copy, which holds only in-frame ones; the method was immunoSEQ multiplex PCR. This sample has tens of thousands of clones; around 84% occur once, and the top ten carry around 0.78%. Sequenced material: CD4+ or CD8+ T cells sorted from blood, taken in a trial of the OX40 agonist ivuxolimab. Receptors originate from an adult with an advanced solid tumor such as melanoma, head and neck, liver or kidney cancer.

CDR3: CASSGDTGYGYTF. CDR3 coding DNA: TGTGCCAGCAGTGGGGACACTGGCTATGGCTACACCTTC. V is TRBV25-1 and J is TRBJ1-2, with D possibly TRBD1 on 6 matching bases. Trimming removed 4 bases at V and 4 bases at J, with 10 bases between. Germline V lookup: CDR1 MGHDK, CDR2 SYGVNS. The length of the CDR3 is 13 residues.

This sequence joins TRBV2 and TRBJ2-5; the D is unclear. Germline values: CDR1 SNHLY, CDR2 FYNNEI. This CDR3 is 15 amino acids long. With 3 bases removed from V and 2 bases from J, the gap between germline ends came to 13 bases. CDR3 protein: CASSEEGVGQETQYF. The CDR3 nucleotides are TGTGCCAGCAGTGAGGAAGGTGTGGGGCAAGAGACCCAGTACTTC. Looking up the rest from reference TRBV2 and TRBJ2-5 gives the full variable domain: EPEVTQTPSHQVTQMGQEVILRCVPISNHLYFYWYRQILGQKVEFLVSFYNNEISEKSEIFDDQFSVERPDGSNFTLKIRSTKLEDSAMYFCASSEEGVGQETQYFGPGTRLLVL.

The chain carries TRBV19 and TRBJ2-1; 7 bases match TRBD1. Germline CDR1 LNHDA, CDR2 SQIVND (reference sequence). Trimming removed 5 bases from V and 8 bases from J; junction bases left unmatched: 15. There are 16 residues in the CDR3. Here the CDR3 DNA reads TGTGCCAGTAGTTCGGACAGGAGTTTGATGGGAGATGAGCAGTTCTTC. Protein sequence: CASSSDRSLMGDEQFF.

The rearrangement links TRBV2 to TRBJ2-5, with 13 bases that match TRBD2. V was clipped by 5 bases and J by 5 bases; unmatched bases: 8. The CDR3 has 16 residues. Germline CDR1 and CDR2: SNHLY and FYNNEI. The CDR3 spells CASSPGLAGEWETQYF. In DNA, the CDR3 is TGTGCCAGCAGTCCAGGACTAGCGGGAGAGTGGGAGACCCAGTACTTC.

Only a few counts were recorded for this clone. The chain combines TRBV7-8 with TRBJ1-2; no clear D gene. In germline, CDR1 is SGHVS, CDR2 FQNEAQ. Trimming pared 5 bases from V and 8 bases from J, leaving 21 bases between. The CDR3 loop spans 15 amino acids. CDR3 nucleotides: TGTGCCAGCAGCCCACAGAGAATGGGCACGAGAGGCTACACCTTC. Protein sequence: CASSPQRMGTRGYTF.

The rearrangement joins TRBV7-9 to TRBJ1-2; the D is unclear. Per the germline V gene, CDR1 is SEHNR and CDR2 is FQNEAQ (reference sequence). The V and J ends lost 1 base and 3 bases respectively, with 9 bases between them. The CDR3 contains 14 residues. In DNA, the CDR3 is TGTGCCAGCAGCTTAGGGGCAGCCGACTATGGCTACACCTTC. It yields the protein CASSLGAADYGYTF.

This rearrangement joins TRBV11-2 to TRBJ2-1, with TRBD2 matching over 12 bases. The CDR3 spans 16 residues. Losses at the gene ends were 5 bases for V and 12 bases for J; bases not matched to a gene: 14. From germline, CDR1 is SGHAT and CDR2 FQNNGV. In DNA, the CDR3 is TGTGCCAGCAGCCTCCTAGCGGGAGGGCCCCCGGGCGGGCAGTTCTTC. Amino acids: CASSLLAGGPPGGQFF.

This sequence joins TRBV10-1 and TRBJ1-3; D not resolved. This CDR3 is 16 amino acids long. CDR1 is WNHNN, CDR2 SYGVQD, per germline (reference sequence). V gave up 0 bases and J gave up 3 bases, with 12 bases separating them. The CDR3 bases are TGCGCCAGCAGTGAGTCGCCACCGAACTTTGGAAACACCATATATTTT. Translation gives CASSESPPNFGNTIYF.

The CDR3 coding sequence is TGTGCCAGCAGCTCAGACCCCGTTGAGGGTGAGCAGTTCTTC. Protein sequence: CASSSDPVEGEQFF. This rearrangement joins TRBV5-4 to TRBJ2-1; a weak D match, TRBD2 (5 bases). Germline assignment: CDR1 SGHNT and CDR2 YYREEE (reference sequence). V lost 3 bases and J lost 9, with 16 bases in between. CDR3 length: 14 amino acids.

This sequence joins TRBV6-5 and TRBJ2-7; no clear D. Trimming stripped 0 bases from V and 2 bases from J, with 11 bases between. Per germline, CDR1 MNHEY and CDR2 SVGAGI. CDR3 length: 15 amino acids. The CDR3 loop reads CASSYSPGPTYEQYF. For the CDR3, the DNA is TGTGCCAGCAGTTACTCTCCGGGTCCTACCTACGAGCAGTACTTC.

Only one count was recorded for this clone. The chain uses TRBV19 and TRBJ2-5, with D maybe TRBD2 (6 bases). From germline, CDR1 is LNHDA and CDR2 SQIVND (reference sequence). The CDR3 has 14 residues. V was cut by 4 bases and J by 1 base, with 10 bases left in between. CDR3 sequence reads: CASSSRGLQETQYF. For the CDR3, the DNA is TGTGCCAGTAGTAGCCGGGGACTCCAAGAGACCCAGTACTTC.

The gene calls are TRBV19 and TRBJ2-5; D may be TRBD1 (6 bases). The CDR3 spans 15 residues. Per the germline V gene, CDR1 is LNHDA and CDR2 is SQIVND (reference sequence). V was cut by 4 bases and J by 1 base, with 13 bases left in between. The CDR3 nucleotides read TGTGCCAGTAGTACCCTTCAGGGGCCCCAAGAGACCCAGTACTTC. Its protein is CASSTLQGPQETQYF.

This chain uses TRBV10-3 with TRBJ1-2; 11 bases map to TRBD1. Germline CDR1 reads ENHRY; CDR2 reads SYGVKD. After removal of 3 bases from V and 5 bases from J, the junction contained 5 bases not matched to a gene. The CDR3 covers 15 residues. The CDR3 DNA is TGTGCCATCAGTGATAGGACAGGGGGCGTTTATGGCTACACCTTC. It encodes CAISDRTGGVYGYTF.

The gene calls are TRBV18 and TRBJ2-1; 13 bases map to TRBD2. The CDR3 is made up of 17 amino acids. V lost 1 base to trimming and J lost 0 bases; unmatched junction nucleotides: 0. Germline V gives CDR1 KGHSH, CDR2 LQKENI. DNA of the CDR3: TGTGCCAGCTCACCACGGACTAGCGGGAGCTCCTACAATGAGCAGTTCTTC. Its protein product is CASSPRTSGSSYNEQFF.

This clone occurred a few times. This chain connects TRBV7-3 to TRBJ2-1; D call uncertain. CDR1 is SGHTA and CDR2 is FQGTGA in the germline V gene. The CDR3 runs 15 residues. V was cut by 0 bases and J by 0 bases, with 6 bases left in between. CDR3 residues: CASSLTLTSYNEQFF. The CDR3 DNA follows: TGTGCCAGCAGCTTAACTCTGACCTCCTACAATGAGCAGTTCTTC.

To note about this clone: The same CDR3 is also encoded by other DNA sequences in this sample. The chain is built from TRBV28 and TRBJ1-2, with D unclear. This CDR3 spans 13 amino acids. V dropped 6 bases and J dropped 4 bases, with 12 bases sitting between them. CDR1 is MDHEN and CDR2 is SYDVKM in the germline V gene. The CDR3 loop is CASSLPGGYGYTF. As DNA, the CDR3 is TGTGCCAGCAGCCTACCGGGAGGCTATGGCTACACCTTC.

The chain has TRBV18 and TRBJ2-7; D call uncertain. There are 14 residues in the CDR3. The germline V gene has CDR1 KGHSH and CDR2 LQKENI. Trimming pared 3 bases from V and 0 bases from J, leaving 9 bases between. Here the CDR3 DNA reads TGTGCCAGCTCACCCTTCGAGAGCTCCTACGAGCAGTACTTC. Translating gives CASSPFESSYEQYF.

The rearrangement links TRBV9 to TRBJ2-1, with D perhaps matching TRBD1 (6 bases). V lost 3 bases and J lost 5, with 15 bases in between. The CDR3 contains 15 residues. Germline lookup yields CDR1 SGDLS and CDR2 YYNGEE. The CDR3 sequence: CASSAPGTTNNEQFF. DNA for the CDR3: TGTGCCAGCAGCGCTCCCGGGACAACAAACAATGAGCAGTTCTTC.

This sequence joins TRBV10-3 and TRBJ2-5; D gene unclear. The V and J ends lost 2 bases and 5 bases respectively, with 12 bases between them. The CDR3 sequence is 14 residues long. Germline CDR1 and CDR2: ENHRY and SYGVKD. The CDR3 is CAISEGVGLETQYF. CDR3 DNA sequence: TGTGCCATCAGTGAGGGAGTGGGTTTGGAGACCCAGTACTTC.

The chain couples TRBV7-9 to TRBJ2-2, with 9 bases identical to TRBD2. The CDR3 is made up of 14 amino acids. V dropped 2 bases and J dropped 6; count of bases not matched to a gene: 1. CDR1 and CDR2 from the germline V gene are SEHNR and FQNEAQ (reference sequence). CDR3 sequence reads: CASSLLAGSGELFF. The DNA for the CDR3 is TGTGCCAGCAGCTTACTAGCGGGGTCCGGGGAGCTGTTTTTT.

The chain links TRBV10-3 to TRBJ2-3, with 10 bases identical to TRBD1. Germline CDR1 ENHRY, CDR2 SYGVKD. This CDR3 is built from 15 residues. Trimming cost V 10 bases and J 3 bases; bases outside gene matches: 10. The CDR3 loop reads CATLPRDRGTDTQYF. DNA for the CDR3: TGTGCCACGCTGCCTAGGGACAGGGGAACAGATACGCAGTATTTT.

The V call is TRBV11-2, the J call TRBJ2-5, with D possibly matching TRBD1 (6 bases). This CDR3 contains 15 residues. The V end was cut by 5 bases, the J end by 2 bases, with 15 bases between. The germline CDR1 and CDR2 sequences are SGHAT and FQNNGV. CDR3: CASSVAGTSQETQYF. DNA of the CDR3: TGTGCCAGCAGCGTAGCTGGGACATCGCAAGAGACCCAGTACTTC.

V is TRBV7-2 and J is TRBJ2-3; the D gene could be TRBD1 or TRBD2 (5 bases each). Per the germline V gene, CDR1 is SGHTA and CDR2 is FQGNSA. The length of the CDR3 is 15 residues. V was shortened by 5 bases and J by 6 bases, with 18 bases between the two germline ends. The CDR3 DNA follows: TGTGCCAGCAGCCCTCGGGACGGCTGGGGTGATACGCAGTATTTT. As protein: CASSPRDGWGDTQYF. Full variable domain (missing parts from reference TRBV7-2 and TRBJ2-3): GAGVSQSPSNKVTEKGKDVELRCDPISGHTALYWYRQSLGQGLEFLIYFQGNSAPDKSGLPSDRFSAERTGGSVSTLTIQRTQQEDSAVYLCASSPRDGWGDTQYFGPGTRLTVL.

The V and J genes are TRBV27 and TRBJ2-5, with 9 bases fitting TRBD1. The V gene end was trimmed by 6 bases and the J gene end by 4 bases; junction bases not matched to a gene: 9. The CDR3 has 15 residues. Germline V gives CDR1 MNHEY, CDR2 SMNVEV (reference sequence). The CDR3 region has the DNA TGTGCCAGCAGACGGGCCGGACAGGGGACAGAGACCCAGTACTTC. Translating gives CASRRAGQGTETQYF.

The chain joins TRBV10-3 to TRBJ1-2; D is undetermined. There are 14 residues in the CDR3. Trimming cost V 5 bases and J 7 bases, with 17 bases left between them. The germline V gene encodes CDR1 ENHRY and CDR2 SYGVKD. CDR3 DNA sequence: TGTGCCATCAGTTCCCCTCCTAAGGAAGGTGGCTACACCTTC. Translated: CAISSPPKEGGYTF.